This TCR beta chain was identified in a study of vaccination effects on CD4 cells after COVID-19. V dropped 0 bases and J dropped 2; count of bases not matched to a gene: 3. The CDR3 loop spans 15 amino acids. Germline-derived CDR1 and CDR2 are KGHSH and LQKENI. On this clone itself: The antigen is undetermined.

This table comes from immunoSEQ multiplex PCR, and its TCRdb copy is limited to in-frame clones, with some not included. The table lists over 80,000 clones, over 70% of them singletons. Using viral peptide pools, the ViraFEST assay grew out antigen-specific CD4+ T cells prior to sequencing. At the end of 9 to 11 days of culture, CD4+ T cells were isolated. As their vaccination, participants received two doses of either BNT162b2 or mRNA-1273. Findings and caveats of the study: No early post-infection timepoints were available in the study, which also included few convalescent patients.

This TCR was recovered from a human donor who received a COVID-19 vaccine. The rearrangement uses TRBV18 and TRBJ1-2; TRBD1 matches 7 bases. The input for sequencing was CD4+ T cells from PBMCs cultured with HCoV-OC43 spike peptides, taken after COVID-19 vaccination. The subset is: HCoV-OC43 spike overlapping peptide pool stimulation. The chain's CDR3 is CASSPPTGTNYGYTF. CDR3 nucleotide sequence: TGTGCCAGCTCACCACCGACAGGGACCAACTATGGCTACACCTTC.